This T cell receptor (beta chain) was identified during a study of T cell changes during pregnancy in multiple sclerosis. Method: immunoSEQ multiplex PCR; TCRdb's copy keeps in-frame clones and lacks some. The sample records about 110,000 clones, roughly 90% being singletons. The CDR3 has 13 amino acids. The ends were cut back, 6 bases at V and 4 bases at J, with 13 bases in the middle. Germline V lookup: CDR1 SGHRS, CDR2 YFSETQ. The chain is built from TRBV5-1 and TRBJ1-1, with D possibly TRBD1 on 6 matching bases. This receptor was identified in a female donor in good health, enrolled as a control in a pregnancy study. Sequencing used peripheral blood, obtained in the third trimester of pregnancy. CDR3 protein: CASTPRGGTEAFF. The CDR3 DNA reads as TGCGCCAGCACCCCAAGGGGGGGCACTGAAGCTTTCTTT. Full variable domain (outside the CDR3, taken from reference TRBV5-1 and TRBJ1-1): KAGVTQTPRYLIKTRGQQVTLSCSPISGHRSVSWYQQTPGQGLQFLFEYFSETQRNKGNFPGRFSGRQFSNSRSEMNVSTLELGDSALYLCASTPRGGTEAFFGQGTRLTVV.